This T cell receptor beta chain was captured by sequencing in a study of T cell changes during pregnancy in multiple sclerosis. This clone occurred once. This table comes from immunoSEQ multiplex PCR, and its TCRdb copy is limited to in-frame clones, with some not included. The repertoire holds 85,000 to 130,000 clones, approximately 94% seen once, with around 0.9% in the top ten. Trimming shortened V by 2 bases and J by 7 bases, and 11 bases separated the two germline ends. CDR3 length equals 14 residues. Germline CDR1 reads MDHEN; CDR2 reads SYDVKM. The V gene is TRBV28, the J gene TRBJ2-2, with D unclear. The clonotype originates from a female donor with multiple sclerosis, enrolled in a pregnancy study. Sequenced material: peripheral blood, taken before pregnancy. CDR3 coding DNA: TGTGCCAGCAGTTTACCCGTCAGAGGCGGGGAGCTGTTTTTT. Translation: CASSLPVRGGELFF.